This T cell receptor beta chain was identified in a study of shared clonotypes between healthy human individuals. The length of the CDR3 is 14 residues. Germline values: CDR1 SNHLY, CDR2 FYNNEI. V was clipped by 2 bases and J by 1 base, with 8 bases between them. Measured with immunoSEQ multiplex PCR; TCRdb has only the in-frame clones, and not every one. This sample has 2 million to 2.5 million clones, with under 97% found just once. This TCR came from a man younger than 30 in good health. The material sequenced was naive CD4+ T cells sorted from blood. Subset defined: CD45RA+ positively selected. V and J are TRBV2 and TRBJ1-2; D is unresolved. The DNA of the CDR3 is TGTGCCAGCAGTGAACAGACGATTAACTATGGCTACACCTTC. Translated, it gives CASSEQTINYGYTF.